Each of the 11 T cell receptor beta chains below was sequenced from the same sample in a study of T cell responses to AZD1222 COVID-19 vaccine. The method was immunoSEQ multiplex PCR; TCRdb's version includes in-frame clones alone and lacks a portion of them. The sample shows approximately 160,000 clones, 90% to 95% of them seen only once. Material: peripheral blood, obtained 28 days after the second AZD1222 dose. These receptors came from an adult who received the AZD1222 COVID-19 vaccine.

This chain joins TRBV9 and TRBJ2-7; D call uncertain. The V gene lost 6 bases and the J gene lost 7 bases, with 20 bases spanning the gap. CDR1 and CDR2 from the germline V gene are SGDLS and YYNGEE. The length of the CDR3 is 14 residues. The chain's CDR3 is CASTDRPGAREQYF. The CDR3 region has the DNA TGTGCCAGCACCGACCGTCCGGGCGCTAGGGAGCAGTACTTC.

Turning to this clone: Other DNA sequences in this sample translate to the same CDR3. The chain recombines TRBV11-1 with TRBJ2-3, with 7 bases that match TRBD2. Germline V gives CDR1 SGHAT, CDR2 FQDESV (reference sequence). The CDR3 contains 15 residues. The V segment lost 2 bases and the J segment 0 bases; nucleotides outside the gene matches: 2. The CDR3 DNA follows: TGTGCCAGCAGCTTAATGGGAGGGAGCACAGATACGCAGTATTTT. Its translation: CASSLMGGSTDTQYF.

This chain joins TRBV7-7 and TRBJ1-2; D is possibly TRBD1 (5 bases). Looked up from germline, CDR1 is SSHAT and CDR2 is FNYEAQ (reference sequence). The CDR3 consists of 16 residues. Trimming removed 5 bases at V and 2 bases at J, with 18 bases between. DNA of the CDR3: TGTGCCAGCAGCGACGGACACCCCAACAGCAACTATGGCTACACCTTC. It translates to CASSDGHPNSNYGYTF.

The rearrangement joins TRBV9 to TRBJ2-1; 16 bases fit TRBD2. The CDR3 extends over 18 amino acids. J lost 12 bases, V lost 3 bases, and 15 bases had no gene match. CDR1 and CDR2 from the germline V gene are SGDLS and YYNGEE. The DNA for the CDR3 is TGTGCCAGCAGCGCGGGACTAGCGGGAGGGCCTGCCTACCTAAGGCAGTTCTTC. Its protein product is CASSAGLAGGPAYLRQFF.

This clone was counted once. The V gene is TRBV5-1, the J gene TRBJ1-6; D possibly corresponds to TRBD1 (6 bases). Germline V gene lookup returns CDR1 SGHRS and CDR2 YFSETQ. The CDR3 loop spans 14 amino acids. V lost 0 bases and J lost 7, with 8 bases in between. The CDR3 sequence is CASSLEGGNSPLHF. The CDR3 coding sequence is TGCGCCAGCAGCTTGGAGGGGGGGAATTCACCCCTCCACTTT. Using reference TRBV5-1 and TRBJ1-6 for the parts outside the CDR3, the full variable domain is KAGVTQTPRYLIKTRGQQVTLSCSPISGHRSVSWYQQTPGQGLQFLFEYFSETQRNKGNFPGRFSGRQFSNSRSEMNVSTLELGDSALYLCASSLEGGNSPLHFGNGTRLTVT.

This clone was seen only once. The chain combines TRBV5-5 with TRBJ1-6, with 7 bases lining up with TRBD1. The V gene end was trimmed by 4 bases and the J gene end by 5 bases; junction bases not matched to a gene: 6. CDR3 length equals 15 residues. Looked up from germline, CDR1 is SGHKS and CDR2 is YYEKEE (reference sequence). The CDR3 here is CASSRGTANNSPLHF. DNA for the CDR3: TGTGCCAGCAGCCGAGGGACAGCGAATAATTCACCCCTCCACTTT.

The chain combines TRBV5-1 with TRBJ2-7; D is uncertain. The V gene lost 3 bases and the J gene lost 3 bases, with 10 bases spanning the gap. Per germline, CDR1 SGHRS and CDR2 YFSETQ. This CDR3 contains 13 residues. The CDR3 bases are TGCGCCAGCAGCTCGGGCTTAAACTACGAGCAGTACTTC. This translates into CASSSGLNYEQYF.

The rearrangement uses TRBV7-9 and TRBJ2-7, with 8 bases aligning to TRBD2. The V segment lost 8 bases and the J segment 0 bases; nucleotides outside the gene matches: 12. The V gene's germline CDR1 is SEHNR and CDR2 FQNEAQ (reference sequence). The CDR3 loop spans 16 amino acids. CDR3 nucleotide sequence: TGTGCCAGCCAAGATATCGGCGGGGGGAGCTCCTACGAGCAGTACTTC. It is translated as CASQDIGGGSSYEQYF.

This sequence joins TRBV9 and TRBJ2-1; 14 nucleotides agree with TRBD2. CDR3 length equals 20 residues. V shed 2 bases, J shed 1 base, and the junction held 11 bases outside the gene matches. In germline, CDR1 is SGDLS, CDR2 YYNGEE. The CDR3 coding sequence is TGTGCCAGCAGCGTCCTCCCGACTAGCGGGAGGGCGACGTCCTACAATGAGCAGTTCTTC. Translating it yields CASSVLPTSGRATSYNEQFF.

CDR3 bases: TGCGCCAGCAACTCCCGCGACACAGGGAACACTGAAGCTTTCTTT. This gives the protein CASNSRDTGNTEAFF. The chain is built from TRBV4-1 and TRBJ1-1; possible D gene TRBD1, 5 bases. CDR3 length: 15 residues. V was cut by 7 bases and J by 1 base, with 16 bases left in between. The germline CDR1 and CDR2 sequences are MGHRA and YSYEKL.

The chain has TRBV7-8 and TRBJ1-2; D not certain. CDR1 and CDR2 from the germline V gene are SGHVS and FQNEAQ. The CDR3 contains 14 residues. V lost 1 base to trimming and J lost 4 bases, with 10 bases between them. The CDR3 spells CASSLEGSGYGYTF. In nucleotides, the CDR3 is TGTGCCAGCAGCTTAGAGGGTTCCGGCTATGGCTACACCTTC.